The 5 T cell receptor beta chains below were found in one sample sequenced in a study of OX40 agonist ivuxolimab in advanced cancers. Only in-frame clones appear in the TCRdb table, and some are missing; sequencing was by immunoSEQ multiplex PCR. Of tens of thousands of clones listed, around 86% are singletons. The input for sequencing was CD4+ or CD8+ T cells sorted from blood, taken in a trial of the OX40 agonist ivuxolimab. These receptors were taken from an adult with an advanced solid tumor such as melanoma, head and neck, liver or kidney cancer.

The V and J genes are TRBV27 and TRBJ2-7; D is tentatively TRBD1 or TRBD2 (6 bases each). Germline loops: CDR1 MNHEY, CDR2 SMNVEV (reference sequence). This CDR3 is 14 amino acids long. The V end was cut by 5 bases, the J end by 4 bases, with 15 bases between. CDR3: CASSIRKGGYEQYF. DNA of the CDR3: TGTGCCAGCAGTATACGAAAGGGGGGTTACGAGCAGTACTTC.

This clone has only one observation. V gene TRBV7-9 combines with J gene TRBJ1-1, with unresolved D. The CDR3 spans 15 residues. Trimming took 1 base from V and 0 from J, leaving 9 bases between them. CDR1 and CDR2 from the germline V gene are SEHNR and FQNEAQ (reference sequence). CDR3 amino acids: CASSLVESMNTEAFF. The CDR3 DNA reads as TGTGCCAGCAGCTTAGTGGAGAGCATGAACACTGAAGCTTTCTTT.

The rearrangement joins TRBV27 to TRBJ1-1; D perhaps matches TRBD1 (6 bases). CDR1 is MNHEY, CDR2 SMNVEV, per germline (reference sequence). Between the trimmed V and J ends, which lost 2 bases and 2 bases, there was a span of 12 bases. The CDR3 length is 15 residues. The CDR3 sequence is CASSLLQGRNTEAFF. CDR3 DNA: TGTGCCAGCAGTTTACTACAGGGCCGTAACACTGAAGCTTTCTTT.

The chain couples TRBV28 to TRBJ1-1; D uncertain. Deletions cut 5 bases from V and 8 bases from J, with 12 bases between. CDR1 and CDR2 (germline): MDHEN, SYDVKM. This CDR3 region has 12 residues. The CDR3 sequence is CASSPGVGEAFF. CDR3 coding DNA: TGTGCCAGCAGTCCCGGGGTCGGGGAAGCTTTCTTT.

The chain has TRBV9 and TRBJ2-5, with 9 bases aligning to TRBD2. This CDR3 region has 17 residues. Germline loops: CDR1 SGDLS, CDR2 YYNGEE. Trimming cost V 0 bases and J 5 bases; bases outside gene matches: 11. In nucleotides, the CDR3 is TGTGCCAGCAGCGTAGGGGTAGCGGGGGCCCCGCGGGAGACCCAGTACTTC. Protein product: CASSVGVAGAPRETQYF.